The sequence of this T cell receptor (beta chain) was determined in a study of cytomegalovirus exposure and HLA in healthy donors. General study points: Earlier findings revealed that most TCR beta V segments proved productive either about 87% or about 30% of the time. Highly shared sequence variants in one cluster were likely a sequencing artifact.

PCR was performed using 60 Vbeta and 13 Jbeta primers. The assay was immunoSEQ multiplex PCR, and TCRdb's table has in-frame clones only and misses some. The table records about 130,000 clones, about two thirds of them present only once. To note about this clone: The antigen is unknown.

In germline, CDR1 is SEHNR, CDR2 FQNEAQ (reference sequence). This CDR3 is 17 amino acids long. Losses at the gene ends were 4 bases for V and 0 bases for J; bases not matched to a gene: 8. The rearrangement uses TRBV7-9 and TRBJ2-4, with 8 positions matching TRBD1. Sequenced material: PBMCs. The clonotype comes from a man aged 25 to 40 in good health and CMV-seronegative. CDR3 sequence (DNA): TGTGCCAGCAGCTCCGCAGGACAGGGCCTAGCCAAAAACATTCAGTACTTC. This encodes CASSSAGQGLAKNIQYF.